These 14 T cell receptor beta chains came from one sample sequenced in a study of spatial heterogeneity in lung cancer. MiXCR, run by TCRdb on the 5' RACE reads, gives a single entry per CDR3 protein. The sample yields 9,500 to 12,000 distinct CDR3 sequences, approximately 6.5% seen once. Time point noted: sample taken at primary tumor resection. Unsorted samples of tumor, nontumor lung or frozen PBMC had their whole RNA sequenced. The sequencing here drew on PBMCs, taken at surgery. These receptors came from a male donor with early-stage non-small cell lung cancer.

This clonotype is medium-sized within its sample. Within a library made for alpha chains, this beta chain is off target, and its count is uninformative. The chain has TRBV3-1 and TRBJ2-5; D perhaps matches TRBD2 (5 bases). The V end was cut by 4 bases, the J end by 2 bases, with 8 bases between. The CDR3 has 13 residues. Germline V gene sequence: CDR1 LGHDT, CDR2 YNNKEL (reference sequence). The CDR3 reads CASSRTGQETQYF. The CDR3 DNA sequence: TGTGCCAGCAGCCGGACTGGACAAGAGACCCAGTACTTC.

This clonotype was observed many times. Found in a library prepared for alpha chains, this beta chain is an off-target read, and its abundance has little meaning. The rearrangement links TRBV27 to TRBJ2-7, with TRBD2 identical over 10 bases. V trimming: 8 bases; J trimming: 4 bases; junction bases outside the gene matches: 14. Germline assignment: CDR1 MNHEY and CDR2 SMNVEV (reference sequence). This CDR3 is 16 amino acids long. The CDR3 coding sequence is TGTGCCAGCGAAAACCGGACGGGACTAGCGCGGTACGAGCAGTACTTC. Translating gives CASENRTGLARYEQYF.

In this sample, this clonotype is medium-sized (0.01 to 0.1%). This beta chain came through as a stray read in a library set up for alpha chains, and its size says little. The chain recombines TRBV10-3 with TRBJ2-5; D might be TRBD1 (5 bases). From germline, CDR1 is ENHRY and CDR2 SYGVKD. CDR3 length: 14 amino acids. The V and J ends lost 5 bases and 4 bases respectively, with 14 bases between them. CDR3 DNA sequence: TGTGCCATCAGTTCAGACAGCCCGGGAGAGACCCAGTACTTC. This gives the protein CAISSDSPGETQYF.

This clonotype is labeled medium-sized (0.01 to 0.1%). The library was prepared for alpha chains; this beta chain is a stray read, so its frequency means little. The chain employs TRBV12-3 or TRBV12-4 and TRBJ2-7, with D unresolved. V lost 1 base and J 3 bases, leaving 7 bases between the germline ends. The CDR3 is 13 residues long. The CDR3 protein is CASSLVTSYEQYF. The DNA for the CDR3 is TGTGCCAGCAGTTTAGTGACCAGCTACGAGCAGTACTTC.

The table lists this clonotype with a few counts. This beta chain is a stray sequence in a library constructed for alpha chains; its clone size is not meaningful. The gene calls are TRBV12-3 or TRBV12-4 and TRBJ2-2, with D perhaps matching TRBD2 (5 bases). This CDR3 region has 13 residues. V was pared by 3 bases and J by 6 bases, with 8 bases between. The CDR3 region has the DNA TGTGCCAGCAGTTTCGACGGGGCCGGGGAGCTGTTTTTT. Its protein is CASSFDGAGELFF.

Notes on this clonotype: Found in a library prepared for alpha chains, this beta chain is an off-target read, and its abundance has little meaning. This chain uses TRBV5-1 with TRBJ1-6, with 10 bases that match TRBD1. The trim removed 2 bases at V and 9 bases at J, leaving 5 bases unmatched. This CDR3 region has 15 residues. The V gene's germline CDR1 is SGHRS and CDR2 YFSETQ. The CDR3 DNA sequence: TGCGCCAGCAGCTTACCGGGACAGGGGTCTTCACCCCTCCACTTT. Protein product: CASSLPGQGSSPLHF.

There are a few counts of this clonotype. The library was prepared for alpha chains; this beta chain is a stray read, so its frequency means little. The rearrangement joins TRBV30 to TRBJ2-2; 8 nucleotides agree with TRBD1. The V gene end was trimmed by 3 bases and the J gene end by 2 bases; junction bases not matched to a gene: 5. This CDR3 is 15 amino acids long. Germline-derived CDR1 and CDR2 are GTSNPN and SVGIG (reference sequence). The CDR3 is CAWSRQGSNTGELFF. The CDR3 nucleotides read TGTGCCTGGAGCAGACAGGGGTCTAACACCGGGGAGCTGTTTTTT.

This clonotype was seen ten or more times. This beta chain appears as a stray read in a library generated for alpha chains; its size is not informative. The CDR3 spells CASRKPGARWETQYF. Written as DNA, the CDR3 is TGTGCCAGCAGAAAGCCGGGGGCCCGTTGGGAGACCCAGTACTTC. The genes are TRBV28 and TRBJ2-5, with D perhaps given as TRBD1 or TRBD2 (6 bases each). The CDR3 sequence is 15 residues long. From germline, CDR1 is MDHEN and CDR2 SYDVKM. V lost 6 bases, J lost 5 bases, and 19 bases lay in between.

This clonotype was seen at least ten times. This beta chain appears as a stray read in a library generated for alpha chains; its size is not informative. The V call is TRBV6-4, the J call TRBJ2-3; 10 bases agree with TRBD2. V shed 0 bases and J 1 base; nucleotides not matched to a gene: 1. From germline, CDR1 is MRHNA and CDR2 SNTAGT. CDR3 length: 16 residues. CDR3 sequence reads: CASSDSGTSGTDTQYF. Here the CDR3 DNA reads TGTGCCAGCAGTGACTCAGGGACTAGCGGCACAGATACGCAGTATTTT.

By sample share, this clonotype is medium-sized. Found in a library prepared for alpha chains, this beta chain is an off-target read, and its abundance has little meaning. The CDR3 nucleotides are TGCGCCAGCAGCCAAGATACAGGGGGCACCAATCAGCCCCAGCATTTT. This codes for CASSQDTGGTNQPQHF. This sequence joins TRBV4-1 and TRBJ1-5; TRBD1 agrees at 9 bases. J was trimmed by 3 bases and V by 0 bases; bases with no gene match: 3. Germline loops: CDR1 MGHRA, CDR2 YSYEKL. The CDR3 is 16 residues long.

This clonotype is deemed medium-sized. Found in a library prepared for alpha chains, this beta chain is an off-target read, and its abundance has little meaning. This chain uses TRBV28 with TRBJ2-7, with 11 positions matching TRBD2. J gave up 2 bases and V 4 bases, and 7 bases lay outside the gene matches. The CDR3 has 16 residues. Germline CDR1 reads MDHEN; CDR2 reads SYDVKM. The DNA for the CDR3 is TGTGCCAGCAGTTCCATTAGCGGGAGGGACACCTACGAGCAGTACTTC. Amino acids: CASSSISGRDTYEQYF.

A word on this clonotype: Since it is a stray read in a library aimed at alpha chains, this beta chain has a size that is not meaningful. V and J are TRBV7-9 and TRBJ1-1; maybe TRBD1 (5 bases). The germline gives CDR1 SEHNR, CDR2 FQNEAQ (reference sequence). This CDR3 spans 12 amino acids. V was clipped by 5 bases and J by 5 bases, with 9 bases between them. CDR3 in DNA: TGTGCCAGCAGCCCAGGGAGAACTGAAGCTTTCTTT. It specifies CASSPGRTEAFF.

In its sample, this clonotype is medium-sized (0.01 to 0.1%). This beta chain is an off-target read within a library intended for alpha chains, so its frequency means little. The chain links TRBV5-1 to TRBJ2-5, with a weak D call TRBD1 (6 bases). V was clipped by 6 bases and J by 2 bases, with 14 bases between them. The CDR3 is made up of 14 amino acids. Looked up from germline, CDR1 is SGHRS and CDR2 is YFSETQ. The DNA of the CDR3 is TGCGCCAGCACCGGACAGCCGTCGCAAGAGACCCAGTACTTC. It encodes CASTGQPSQETQYF.

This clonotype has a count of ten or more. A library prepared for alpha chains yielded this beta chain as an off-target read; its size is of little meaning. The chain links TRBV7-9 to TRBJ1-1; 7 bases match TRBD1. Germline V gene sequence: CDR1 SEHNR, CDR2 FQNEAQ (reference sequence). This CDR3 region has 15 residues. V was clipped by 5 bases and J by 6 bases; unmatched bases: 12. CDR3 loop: CASSPYSGTEAEAFF. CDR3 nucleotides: TGTGCCAGCAGCCCTTACTCCGGGACAGAGGCTGAAGCTTTCTTT.